The sequence of this TCR beta chain was determined in a study of regulatory T cells in long-lasting Graves disease. Stated time point: persistent/refractory GD, antithyroid drugs over 5 years with positive TRAb. PBMCs provided the RNA from which the TCR library was made. Staff took about 9.8 milliliters of peripheral blood and put it into EDTA tubes. Library construction for TCR beta used iRepertoire HTBI primers and Arm-PCR of CDR3 regions. TCRdb re-called the multiplex PCR reads with MiXCR, one entry per CDR3 protein. The table has approximately 470,000 distinct CDR3 sequences, 20% seen once. V lost 8 bases and J lost 0, with 10 bases in between. CDR1 is ENHRY, CDR2 SYGVKD, per germline. This CDR3 is 13 amino acids long. Study-wide results and caveats: Persistent disease samples used TRBV28, TRBJ1-2 and TRBJ2-5 preferentially.

This clonotype turned up a few times. Its specificity is unknown. The V gene is TRBV10-3, the J gene TRBJ1-1; no clear D gene. The sequence was collected from a female donor with Graves disease. The sample was peripheral blood mononuclear cells (PBMCs), taken when the disease was refractory, from a patient treated with antithyroid drugs. DNA of the CDR3: TGTGCCATCGCGGGCAGCCTGAACACTGAAGCTTTCTTT. The encoded protein is CAIAGSLNTEAFF.